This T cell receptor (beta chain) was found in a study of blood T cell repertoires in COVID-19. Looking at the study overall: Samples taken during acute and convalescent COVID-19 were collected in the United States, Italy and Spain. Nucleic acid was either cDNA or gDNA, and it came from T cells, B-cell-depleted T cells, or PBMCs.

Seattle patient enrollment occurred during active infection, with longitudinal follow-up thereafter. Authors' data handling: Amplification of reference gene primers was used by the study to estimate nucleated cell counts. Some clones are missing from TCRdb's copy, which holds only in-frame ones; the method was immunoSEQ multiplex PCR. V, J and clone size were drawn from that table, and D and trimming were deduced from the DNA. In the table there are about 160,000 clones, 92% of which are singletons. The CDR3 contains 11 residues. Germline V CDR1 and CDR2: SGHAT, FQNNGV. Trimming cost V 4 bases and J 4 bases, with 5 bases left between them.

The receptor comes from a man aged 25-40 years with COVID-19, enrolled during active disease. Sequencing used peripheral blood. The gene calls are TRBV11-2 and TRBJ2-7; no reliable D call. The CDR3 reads CASSSVYEQYF. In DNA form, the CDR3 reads TGTGCCAGCAGCTCAGTGTACGAGCAGTACTTC.